Listed here are 22 T cell receptor beta chains from one sample, sequenced in a study of blood T cell repertoires in COVID-19. This table comes from immunoSEQ multiplex PCR, and its TCRdb copy is limited to in-frame clones, with some not included. The data contain some 71,000 clones, nearly 90% of them singletons. The sequencing sample was made of peripheral blood. These receptors were taken from a man aged 45-65 years with acute or convalescent COVID-19.

The V and J genes are TRBV5-1 and TRBJ2-3, with 12 bases fitting TRBD1. CDR3 length: 17 residues. Germline V lookup: CDR1 SGHRS, CDR2 YFSETQ. Trimming at V came to 1 base and at J to 2 bases, leaving 5 bases not matched to a gene. The CDR3 nucleotides read TGCGCCAGCAGCTTGTGGGGGACAGGGGGCGACACAGATACGCAGTATTTT. Encoded protein: CASSLWGTGGDTDTQYF.

The chain carries TRBV3-1 (or the pseudogene TRBV3-2) and TRBJ2-5; 13 bases line up with TRBD2. Losses at the gene ends were 1 base for V and 2 bases for J; bases not matched to a gene: 4. The germline gives CDR1 LGHDT, CDR2 YNNKEL (reference sequence). This CDR3 is built from 17 residues. CDR3 in DNA: TGTGCCAGCAGCCAAGCCGGGACTAGCGGGACTCAAGAGACCCAGTACTTC. Protein product: CASSQAGTSGTQETQYF.

The chain joins TRBV3-1 (or the pseudogene TRBV3-2) to TRBJ2-1; 8 bases match TRBD1. V was clipped by 1 base and J by 0 bases; unmatched bases: 5. CDR3 length: 17 amino acids. CDR1 is LGHDT, CDR2 YNNKEL, per germline (reference sequence). As DNA, the CDR3 is TGTGCCAGCAGCCAAGCCCGGACAGGGAGCTCCTACAATGAGCAGTTCTTC. Translated: CASSQARTGSSYNEQFF.

This clone is judged medium-sized (0.01 to 0.1%). This chain uses TRBV7-9 with TRBJ2-1; 10 nucleotides agree with TRBD1. The junction had 8 bases not matched to a gene; V was cut back by 6 bases and J by 6 bases. Germline V gene lookup returns CDR1 SEHNR and CDR2 FQNEAQ (reference sequence). The CDR3 has 15 amino acids. For the CDR3, the DNA is TGTGCCAGCAGGACCCGGGACAGGGGAGGCAATGAGCAGTTCTTC. As protein: CASRTRDRGGNEQFF.

For the CDR3, the DNA is TGTGCCAGCAGAACATGGACTGAAGCTTTCTTT. This codes for CASRTWTEAFF. The chain couples TRBV2 to TRBJ1-1; no firm D call. Per germline, CDR1 SNHLY and CDR2 FYNNEI. CDR3 length: 11 amino acids. V lost 6 bases, J lost 5 bases, and 7 bases lay in between.

The chain carries TRBV24-1 and TRBJ2-4, with 9 bases aligning to TRBD2. The CDR3 spans 16 residues. J lost 9 bases, V lost 9 bases, and 17 bases had no gene match. Looked up from germline, CDR1 is KGHDR and CDR2 is SFDVKD. The CDR3 loop reads CATSALGLATFGIQYF. DNA for the CDR3: TGTGCCACCTCAGCCTTAGGACTAGCGACTTTTGGCATTCAGTACTTC.

The table lists this clone with a few counts. V gene TRBV9 combines with J gene TRBJ1-2; TRBD1 aligns across 7 bases. With V trimmed by 3 bases and J by 1 base, 3 bases remained unmatched. CDR1 SGDLS and CDR2 YYNGEE come from the germline V gene. There are 14 residues in the CDR3. DNA for the CDR3: TGTGCCAGCAGCGAGGGGGACAGTAACTATGGCTACACCTTC. It encodes CASSEGDSNYGYTF.

V gene TRBV6-1 combines with J gene TRBJ2-7, with 13 bases fitting TRBD2. This CDR3 spans 16 amino acids. V was clipped by 4 bases and J by 0 bases; unmatched bases: 3. Germline CDR1 and CDR2: MNHNS and SASEGT. DNA for the CDR3: TGTGCCAGCAGTGGGGGACTAGCGGGATACTCCTACGAGCAGTACTTC. Translating it yields CASSGGLAGYSYEQYF.

This chain links TRBV6-2 or TRBV6-3 with TRBJ2-5; 7 bases map to TRBD2. Germline V lookup: CDR1 MNHEY, CDR2 SVGEGT. This CDR3 contains 15 residues. V lost 2 bases to trimming and J lost 4 bases; unmatched junction nucleotides: 7. CDR3: CASSYGGGSPETQYF. CDR3 coding DNA: TGTGCCAGCAGTTACGGAGGCGGGAGCCCAGAGACCCAGTACTTC.

This chain joins TRBV18 and TRBJ1-2, with TRBD1 identical over 7 bases. Losses at the gene ends were 4 bases for V and 3 bases for J; bases not matched to a gene: 8. CDR1 is KGHSH, CDR2 LQKENI, per germline. This CDR3 comprises 15 residues. The CDR3 region is CASSRGTGADYGYTF. DNA for the CDR3: TGTGCCAGCTCACGGGGAACAGGGGCAGACTATGGCTACACCTTC.

The chain joins TRBV7-9 to TRBJ2-5; D might be TRBD1 (5 bases). Germline V gene sequence: CDR1 SEHNR, CDR2 FQNEAQ (reference sequence). Trimming stripped 6 bases from V and 1 base from J, with 15 bases between. This CDR3 is built from 15 residues. The CDR3 sequence: CASSSEEDSQETQYF. The CDR3 coding sequence is TGTGCCAGCAGTTCCGAGGAAGACAGCCAAGAGACCCAGTACTTC.

V is TRBV19 and J is TRBJ2-5, with D unclear. CDR1 is LNHDA and CDR2 is SQIVND in the germline V gene (reference sequence). Trimming cost V 5 bases and J 5 bases, with 15 bases left between them. CDR3 length equals 14 residues. CDR3 protein: CASSVDSADETQYF. Written as DNA, the CDR3 is TGTGCCAGTAGTGTCGACTCGGCAGACGAGACCCAGTACTTC. Complete variable domain (other parts from reference TRBV19 and TRBJ2-5): DGGITQSPKYLFRKEGQNVTLSCEQNLNHDAMYWYRQDPGQGLRLIYYSQIVNDFQKGDIAEGYSVSREKKESFPLTVTSAQKNPTAFYLCASSVDSADETQYFGPGTRLLVL.

The J gene is TRBJ1-1, the V gene TRBV5-4; D is ambiguous. Germline V CDR1 and CDR2: SGHNT, YYREEE (reference sequence). The V and J ends lost 3 bases and 3 bases respectively, with 18 bases between them. The CDR3 runs 16 residues. The CDR3 spells CASSSARQTTYTEAFF. The CDR3 nucleotides are TGTGCCAGCAGCTCGGCAAGACAAACGACGTACACTGAAGCTTTCTTT.

The chain couples TRBV19 to TRBJ2-7, with D uncertain. With 7 bases removed from V and 6 bases from J, the gap between germline ends came to 10 bases. In germline, CDR1 is LNHDA, CDR2 SQIVND (reference sequence). The CDR3 spans 11 residues. Here the CDR3 DNA reads TGTGCCAGTAACTACGGAAGCGAGCAGTACTTC. Amino acids: CASNYGSEQYF.

This clone was counted only a few times. The chain joins TRBV6-2 or TRBV6-3 to TRBJ2-7; D is undetermined. This CDR3 comprises 12 residues. Trimming removed 5 bases from V and 5 bases from J, with 10 bases in between. CDR1 is MNHEY and CDR2 is SVGEGT in the germline V gene. The CDR3 DNA follows: TGTGCCAGCAGTATAGTCGGTAACGAGCAGTACTTC. This translates into CASSIVGNEQYF.

By share of the sample, this clone is medium-sized (0.01 to 0.1%). The same CDR3 can be traced to other DNA sequences in this sample. The V gene is TRBV7-9, the J gene TRBJ2-2; D gene uncertain. The ends were cut back, 3 bases at V and 0 bases at J, with 5 bases in the middle. In germline, CDR1 is SEHNR, CDR2 FQNEAQ (reference sequence). The CDR3 has 14 residues. CDR3: CASSFRANTGELFF. CDR3 nucleotides: TGTGCCAGCAGCTTTAGAGCGAACACCGGGGAGCTGTTTTTT. Filled out from reference TRBV7-9 and TRBJ2-2, the complete variable domain reads DTGVSQNPRHKITKRGQNVTFRCDPISEHNRLYWYRQTLGQGPEFLTYFQNEAQLEKSRLLSDRFSAERPKGSFSTLEIQRTEQGDSAMYLCASSFRANTGELFFGEGSRLTVL.

J is TRBJ1-5 and V is TRBV6-2 or TRBV6-3; D not resolved. Trimming left V 2 bases short and J 6 bases short, with 11 bases between. Germline CDR1 and CDR2: MNHEY and SVGEGT. The CDR3 extends over 14 amino acids. The CDR3 DNA reads TGTGCCAGCAGTTACGGCGCCACGGGTCAGCCCCAGCATTTT. Translation: CASSYGATGQPQHF.

The chain joins TRBV6-4 to TRBJ2-3; TRBD1 agrees at 10 bases. This CDR3 contains 15 residues. Germline V gives CDR1 MRHNA, CDR2 SNTAGT. Trimming took 2 bases from V and 1 from J; bases not matched to a gene: 0. The CDR3 protein is CASSDGTGGTDTQYF. The DNA of the CDR3 is TGTGCCAGCAGTGACGGGACAGGGGGCACAGATACGCAGTATTTT.

V is TRBV24-1 and J is TRBJ2-7, with 7 bases that match TRBD1. This CDR3 comprises 19 residues. V gave up 3 bases and J gave up 1 base; unmatched junction bases: 17. Germline V gene lookup returns CDR1 KGHDR and CDR2 SFDVKD. The CDR3 region has the DNA TGTGCCACCAGTGATCGCCCCGGTATGAGACAGGGAAGGTCCTACGAGCAGTACTTC. Translating it yields CATSDRPGMRQGRSYEQYF.

The V gene is TRBV7-6, the J gene TRBJ2-1; 10 bases agree with TRBD1. CDR3 length: 15 residues. The trim removed 4 bases at V and 6 bases at J, leaving 6 bases unmatched. Germline values: CDR1 SGHVS, CDR2 FNYEAQ. Here the CDR3 DNA reads TGTGCCAGCAGCTCCGGGACAGGGGACCCCAATGAGCAGTTCTTC. It yields the protein CASSSGTGDPNEQFF.

The chain carries TRBV7-2 and TRBJ2-5; TRBD2 matches at 7 bases. Germline CDR1 reads SGHTA; CDR2 reads FQGNSA. CDR3 length equals 11 residues. Germline trimming cut 6 bases from V and 13 bases from J; bases unmatched to any gene: 8. The CDR3 DNA follows: TGTGCCAGCAGTCGGGACTATTCATGGTACTTC. This sequence encodes CASSRDYSWYF.

The genes are TRBV6-1 and TRBJ1-2; perhaps TRBD1 as D (5 bases). Germline V gene data show CDR1 as MNHNS and CDR2 as SASEGT. V lost 2 bases to trimming and J lost 7 bases, with 17 bases between them. The CDR3 is 15 amino acids. CDR3 nucleotide sequence: TGTGCCAGCAGTGAAATTGCGGGACGACGGCCTGGCTACACCTTC. It specifies CASSEIAGRRPGYTF.